The following is a T cell receptor (beta chain) sequence with its context. This CDR3 is built from 11 residues. CDR1 is SNHLY and CDR2 is FYNNEI in the germline V gene. Trimming took off 2 bases at V and 15 bases at J, with 8 bases between the two ends. TCRdb called the 5' RACE reads again in MiXCR, with one record for every CDR3 protein. Counted here are tens of thousands of distinct CDR3 sequences, 25% to 35% occurring once; the ten biggest clones make up roughly 3%. Sequencing was carried out using tumor-infiltrating memory CD4+ T cells sorted from the breast tumor. Subset meaning: memory CD4+ T cells, CD4+CD45RO+CD25-. This TCR came from a female donor with breast cancer. The rearrangement links TRBV2 to TRBJ1-6, with D hard to call. CDR3 sequence (DNA): TGTGCCAGCAGTGAATCCCACGTCCTCCACTTT. This encodes CASSESHVLHF.